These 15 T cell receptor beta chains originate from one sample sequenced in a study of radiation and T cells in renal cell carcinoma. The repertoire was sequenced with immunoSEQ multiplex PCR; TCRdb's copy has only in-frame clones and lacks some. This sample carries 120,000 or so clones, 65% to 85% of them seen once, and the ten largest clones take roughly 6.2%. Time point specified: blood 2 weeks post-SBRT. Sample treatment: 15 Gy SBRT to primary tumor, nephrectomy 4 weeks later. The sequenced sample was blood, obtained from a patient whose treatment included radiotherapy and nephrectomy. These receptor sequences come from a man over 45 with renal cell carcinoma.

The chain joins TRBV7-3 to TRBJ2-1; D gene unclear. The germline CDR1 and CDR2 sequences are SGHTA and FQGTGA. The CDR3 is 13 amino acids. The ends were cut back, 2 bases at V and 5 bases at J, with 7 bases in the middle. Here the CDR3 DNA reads TGTGCCAGCAGCTTAGGTCAGGACAATGAGCAGTTCTTC. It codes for CASSLGQDNEQFF.

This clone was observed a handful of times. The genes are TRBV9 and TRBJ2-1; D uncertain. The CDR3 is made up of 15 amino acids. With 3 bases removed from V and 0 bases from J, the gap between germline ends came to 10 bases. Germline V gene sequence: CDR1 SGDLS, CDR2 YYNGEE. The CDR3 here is CASSAAPDSYNEQFF. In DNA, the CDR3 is TGTGCCAGCAGCGCAGCACCCGACTCCTACAATGAGCAGTTCTTC.

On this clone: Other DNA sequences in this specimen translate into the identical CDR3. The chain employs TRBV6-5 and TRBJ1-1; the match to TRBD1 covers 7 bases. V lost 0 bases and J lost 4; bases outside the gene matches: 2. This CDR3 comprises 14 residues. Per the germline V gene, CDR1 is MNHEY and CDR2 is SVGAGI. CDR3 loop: CASSYSQGGTEAFF. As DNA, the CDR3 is TGTGCCAGCAGTTACTCGCAGGGGGGCACTGAAGCTTTCTTT.

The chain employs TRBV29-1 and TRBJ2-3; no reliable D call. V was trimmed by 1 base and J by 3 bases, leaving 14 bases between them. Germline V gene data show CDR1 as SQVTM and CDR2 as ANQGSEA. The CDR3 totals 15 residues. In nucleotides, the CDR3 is TGCAGCGTTGAAGCCGGGCCGGGCGGAACAGATACGCAGTATTTT. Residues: CSVEAGPGGTDTQYF.

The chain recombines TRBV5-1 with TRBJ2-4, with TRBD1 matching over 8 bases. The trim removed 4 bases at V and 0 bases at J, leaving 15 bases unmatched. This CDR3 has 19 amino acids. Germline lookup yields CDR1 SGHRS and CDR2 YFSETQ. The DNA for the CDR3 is TGCGCCAGCAGCAGACCCCGAGACAGGGGACCCCTAGCCAAAAACATTCAGTACTTC. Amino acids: CASSRPRDRGPLAKNIQYF.

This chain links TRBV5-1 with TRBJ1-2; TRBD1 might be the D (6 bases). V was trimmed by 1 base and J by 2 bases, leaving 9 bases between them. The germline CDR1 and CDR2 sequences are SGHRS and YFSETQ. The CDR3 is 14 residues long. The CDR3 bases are TGCGCCAGCAGCTTGATTACAGGGAACTATGGCTACACCTTC. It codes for CASSLITGNYGYTF.

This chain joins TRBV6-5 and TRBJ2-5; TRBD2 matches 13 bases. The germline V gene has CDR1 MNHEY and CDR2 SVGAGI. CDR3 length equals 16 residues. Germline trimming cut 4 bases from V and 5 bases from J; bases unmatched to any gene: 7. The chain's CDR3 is CASSWGLAGLGETQYF. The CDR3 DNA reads TGTGCCAGCAGTTGGGGACTAGCGGGGCTAGGGGAGACCCAGTACTTC.

The CDR3 DNA follows: TGTGCCAGCAGCTTATCTAGCGTGATTTCCTACAATGAGCAGTTCTTC. This codes for CASSLSSVISYNEQFF. V is TRBV7-2 and J is TRBJ2-1, with D possibly being TRBD2 (6 bases). Germline values: CDR1 SGHTA, CDR2 FQGNSA. This CDR3 has 16 residues. Deletions cut 2 bases from V and 1 base from J, with 12 bases between.

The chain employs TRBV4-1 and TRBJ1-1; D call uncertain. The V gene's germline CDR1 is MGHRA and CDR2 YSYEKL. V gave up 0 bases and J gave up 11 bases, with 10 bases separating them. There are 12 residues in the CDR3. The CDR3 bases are TGCGCCAGCAGCCAAGAGGGTTTAGCCGCTTTCTTT. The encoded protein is CASSQEGLAAFF.

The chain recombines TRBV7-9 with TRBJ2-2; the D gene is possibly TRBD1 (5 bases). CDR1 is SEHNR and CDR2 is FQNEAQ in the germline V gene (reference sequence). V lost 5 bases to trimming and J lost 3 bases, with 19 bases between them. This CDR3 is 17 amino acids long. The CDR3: CASSREAPRVDTGELFF. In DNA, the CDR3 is TGTGCCAGCAGCCGCGAAGCCCCCAGGGTAGACACCGGGGAGCTGTTTTTT.

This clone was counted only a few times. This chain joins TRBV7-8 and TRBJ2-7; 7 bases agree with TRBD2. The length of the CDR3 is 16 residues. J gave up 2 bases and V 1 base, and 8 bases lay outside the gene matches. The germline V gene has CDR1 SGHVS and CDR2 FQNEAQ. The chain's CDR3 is CASSLDGRGIPYEQYF. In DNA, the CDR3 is TGTGCCAGCAGCTTAGATGGGCGGGGGATCCCCTACGAGCAGTACTTC. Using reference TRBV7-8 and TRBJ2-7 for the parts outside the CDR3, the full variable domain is GAGVSQSPRYKVAKRGQDVALRCDPISGHVSLFWYQQALGQGPEFLTYFQNEAQLDKSGLPSDRFFAERPEGSVSTLKIQRTQQEDSAVYLCASSLDGRGIPYEQYFGPGTRLTVT.

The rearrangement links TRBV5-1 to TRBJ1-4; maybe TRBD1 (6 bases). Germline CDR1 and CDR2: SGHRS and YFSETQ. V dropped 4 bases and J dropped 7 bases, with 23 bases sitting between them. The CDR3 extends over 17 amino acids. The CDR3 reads CASSPNPPGQGGEKLFF. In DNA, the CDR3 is TGCGCCAGCAGCCCAAACCCTCCGGGACAAGGAGGTGAAAAACTGTTTTTT.

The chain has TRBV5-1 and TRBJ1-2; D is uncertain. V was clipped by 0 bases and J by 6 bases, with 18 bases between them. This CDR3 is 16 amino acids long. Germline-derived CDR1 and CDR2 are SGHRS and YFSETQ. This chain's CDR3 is CASSLGTGPKGHGYTF. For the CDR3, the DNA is TGCGCCAGCAGCTTGGGTACCGGGCCCAAAGGTCATGGCTACACCTTC.

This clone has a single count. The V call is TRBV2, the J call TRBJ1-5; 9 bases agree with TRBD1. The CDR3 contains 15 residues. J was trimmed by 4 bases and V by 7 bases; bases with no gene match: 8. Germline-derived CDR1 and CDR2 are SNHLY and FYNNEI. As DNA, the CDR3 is TGTGCCAGCACACAGGGACAGGGCGATAATCAGCCCCAGCATTTT. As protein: CASTQGQGDNQPQHF.

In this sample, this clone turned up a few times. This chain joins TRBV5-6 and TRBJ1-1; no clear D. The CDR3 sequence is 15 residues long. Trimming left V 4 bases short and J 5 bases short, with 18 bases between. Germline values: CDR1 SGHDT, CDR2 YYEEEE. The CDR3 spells CASSQPTAGKTEAFF. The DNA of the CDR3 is TGTGCCAGCAGCCAACCCACGGCAGGTAAGACTGAAGCTTTCTTT.